This TCR beta chain was identified during a study of T cell responses to AZD1222 COVID-19 vaccine. The study's findings and limits: Repertoires were obtained solely post-peak T cell response.

The table came from immunoSEQ multiplex PCR; TCRdb's copy has only in-frame clones and leaves some out. Among about 120,000 clones listed, approximately 90% were seen once. A note on this clone: Its antigen is undetermined.

Germline V CDR1 and CDR2: SQVTM, ANQGSEA. The V gene end was trimmed by 2 bases and the J gene end by 5 bases; junction bases not matched to a gene: 5. The CDR3 is 15 amino acids. Specimen: peripheral blood, collected on day 0 of AZD1222 vaccination. The receptor was derived from an adult in good health. V and J are TRBV29-1 and TRBJ2-3, with TRBD2 matching 12 bases. This CDR3 is CSVEPRLAGEDTQYF. Here the CDR3 DNA reads TGCAGCGTTGAACCCCGACTAGCGGGAGAAGATACGCAGTATTTT.